The 22 T cell receptor beta chains below come from one sample, sequenced in a study of radiation and T cells in renal cell carcinoma. Regarding treatment: 15 Gy SBRT to primary tumor, nephrectomy 4 weeks later. Clones were read by immunoSEQ multiplex PCR, and TCRdb kept only the in-frame ones, dropping some. This sample has around 16,000 clones; 50% occur once, and the top ten carry approximately 40%. The sequencing used tumor tissue, collected from a patient whose treatment included radiotherapy and nephrectomy. The receptors here all came from a woman aged 55-75 years with renal cell carcinoma.

A few counts support this clone. The J gene is TRBJ2-5, the V gene TRBV27, with 11 bases aligning to TRBD2. This CDR3 has 17 residues. V was clipped by 3 bases and J by 2 bases; unmatched bases: 8. Germline assignment: CDR1 MNHEY and CDR2 SMNVEV (reference sequence). In DNA, the CDR3 is TGTGCCAGCAGTTTCATCGCTGTAGCGGGAGGGCAAGAGACCCAGTACTTC. Amino acids: CASSFIAVAGGQETQYF.

The chain combines TRBV7-3 with TRBJ1-5; 7 nucleotides align to TRBD1. The CDR3 loop spans 18 amino acids. Germline V CDR1 and CDR2: SGHTA, FQGTGA. V was pared by 2 bases and J by 2 bases, with 12 bases of the junction left unmatched. CDR3: CASSLVTGAGSGNQPQHF. CDR3 in DNA: TGTGCCAGCAGCTTAGTTACAGGGGCTGGGAGTGGCAATCAGCCCCAGCATTTT.

About this clone itself: One junction end disagrees with the germline gene, perhaps due to a read error. The chain joins TRBV7-9 to TRBJ1-2, with D unclear. In germline, CDR1 is SEHNR, CDR2 FQNEAQ (reference sequence). This CDR3 comprises 15 residues. The CDR3 protein is CASSSTLTDNYGYTF. CDR3 DNA: TGCGCCAGCAGCTCCACACTTACAGATAACTATGGCTACACCTTC. Drawing the rest from reference TRBV7-9 and TRBJ1-2, the complete variable domain is DTGVSQNPRHKITKRGQNVTFRCDPISEHNRLYWYRQTLGQGPEFLTYFQNEAQLEKSRLLSDRFSAERPKGSFSTLEIQRTEQGDSAMYLCASSSTLTDNYGYTFGSGTRLTVV.

The gene calls are TRBV5-4 and TRBJ2-3; 13 bases map to TRBD2. This CDR3 has 15 amino acids. The V gene end was trimmed by 4 bases and the J gene end by 5 bases; junction bases not matched to a gene: 4. Per the germline V gene, CDR1 is SGHNT and CDR2 is YYREEE (reference sequence). The CDR3 nucleotides read TGTGCCAGCAGCCCGGGACTAGCGGGACGAGATACGCAGTATTTT. It codes for CASSPGLAGRDTQYF.

The chain uses TRBV29-1 and TRBJ2-2, with 12 bases lining up with TRBD2. V lost 6 bases to trimming and J lost 5 bases; unmatched junction nucleotides: 1. CDR3 length equals 13 residues. The germline V gene has CDR1 SQVTM and CDR2 ANQGSEA. The CDR3, as DNA: TGCAGCGTCACTAGCGGGGGGACCGGGGAGCTGTTTTTT. It encodes CSVTSGGTGELFF.

CDR3 nucleotide sequence: TGTGCCAGCAGTCGTCAACAGGGGGCAGGGGGAAACACCATATATTTT. Translated: CASSRQQGAGGNTIYF. The rearrangement links TRBV7-9 to TRBJ1-3; 9 bases map to TRBD1. The V segment lost 6 bases and the J segment 4 bases; nucleotides outside the gene matches: 10. Germline V gene sequence: CDR1 SEHNR, CDR2 FQNEAQ (reference sequence). The CDR3 covers 16 residues.

Ten or more counts support this clone. The chain is built from TRBV7-9 and TRBJ1-2, with a weak D call TRBD1 (5 bases). Germline CDR1 reads SEHNR; CDR2 reads FQNEAQ (reference sequence). The CDR3 has 16 residues. V was clipped by 5 bases and J by 4 bases, with 20 bases between them. The CDR3 here is CASSQEGLSAVYGYTF. The CDR3 DNA is TGTGCCAGCAGCCAAGAGGGACTCTCCGCGGTCTATGGCTACACCTTC. The full variable domain, completed using reference TRBV7-9 and TRBJ1-2, is DTGVSQNPRHKITKRGQNVTFRCDPISEHNRLYWYRQTLGQGPEFLTYFQNEAQLEKSRLLSDRFSAERPKGSFSTLEIQRTEQGDSAMYLCASSQEGLSAVYGYTFGSGTRLTVV.

Sample share makes this clone medium-sized (0.01 to 0.1%). This chain connects TRBV5-1 to TRBJ1-1; no clear D gene. Germline CDR1 is SGHRS and CDR2 is YFSETQ. The V end lost 1 base, the J end lost 2 bases, and 9 bases lay between the germline ends. CDR3 size: 14 residues. As DNA, the CDR3 is TGCGCCAGCAGCTTGAACCCCGCCAACACTGAAGCTTTCTTT. This encodes CASSLNPANTEAFF.

In its sample, this clone was seen a few times. The chain couples TRBV28 to TRBJ1-2; TRBD1 might be the D (5 bases). CDR1 MDHEN and CDR2 SYDVKM come from the germline V gene. This CDR3 has 11 amino acids. The CDR3 sequence is CAGGEAYGYTF. CDR3 coding DNA: TGTGCGGGGGGGGAGGCCTATGGCTACACCTTC.

This clone was seen once. The chain has TRBV7-2 and TRBJ2-3; 10 positions match TRBD2. Germline CDR1 and CDR2: SGHTA and FQGNSA. This CDR3 is 16 amino acids long. Trimming at V came to 5 bases and at J to 2 bases, leaving 7 bases not matched to a gene. CDR3 in amino acids: CASSLIAGGPTDTQYF. CDR3 in DNA: TGTGCCAGCAGCCTAATAGCGGGGGGACCCACAGATACGCAGTATTTT.

In this sample, this clone turned up a few times. The V call is TRBV10-3, the J call TRBJ2-2, with D perhaps TRBD1 (5 bases). Looked up from germline, CDR1 is ENHRY and CDR2 is SYGVKD. This CDR3 is 15 amino acids long. V gave up 4 bases and J gave up 5 bases, with 14 bases separating them. The CDR3 here is CAISVVAGFTGELFF. The CDR3 coding sequence is TGTGCCATCAGTGTAGTGGCAGGGTTTACCGGGGAGCTGTTTTTT.

This clone came up a few times. The chain links TRBV2 to TRBJ2-5; D not resolved. V lost 0 bases and J 2 bases, leaving 10 bases between the germline ends. This CDR3 has 15 amino acids. The germline V gene encodes CDR1 SNHLY and CDR2 FYNNEI. This CDR3 reads CASSEAPTRQETQYF. DNA for the CDR3: TGTGCCAGCAGTGAAGCGCCGACACGACAAGAGACCCAGTACTTC.

V and J are TRBV4-2 and TRBJ2-2; a weak D match, TRBD1 (5 bases). CDR1 is LGHNA and CDR2 is YNFKEQ in the germline V gene. The V gene lost 0 bases and the J gene lost 6 bases, with 11 bases spanning the gap. The CDR3 is made up of 15 amino acids. DNA of the CDR3: TGTGCCAGCAGCCAAGATGACAGAAGGGCCGGGGAGCTGTTTTTT. Its translation is CASSQDDRRAGELFF.

This clone was seen a few times. The V gene is TRBV19, the J gene TRBJ2-7; D could derive from TRBD1 or TRBD2 (5 bases each). The CDR3 contains 13 residues. Trimming pared 4 bases from V and 3 bases from J, leaving 10 bases between. Germline V gene data show CDR1 as LNHDA and CDR2 as SQIVND (reference sequence). The CDR3 protein is CASSRDGDYEQYF. CDR3 sequence (DNA): TGTGCCAGTAGTAGGGACGGGGACTACGAGCAGTACTTC.

This clone occurred a few times. This sequence joins TRBV6-5 and TRBJ2-7; 8 nucleotides line up with TRBD1. The V and J ends lost 2 bases and 1 base, in that order; junction bases with no gene match: 4. The germline gives CDR1 MNHEY, CDR2 SVGAGI. The CDR3 contains 15 residues. CDR3 loop: CASSYGGQGSYEQYF. In DNA form, the CDR3 reads TGTGCCAGCAGTTACGGAGGACAGGGTTCCTACGAGCAGTACTTC.

This clone was counted once. The chain couples TRBV7-3 to TRBJ1-2; D is possibly TRBD1 (5 bases). Trimming stripped 5 bases from V and 8 bases from J, with 9 bases between. Germline V gene data show CDR1 as SGHTA and CDR2 as FQGTGA. The CDR3 totals 11 residues. The CDR3 bases are TGTGCCAGCAGCCCAGGGTACGGCTACACCTTC. Amino acids: CASSPGYGYTF.

The rearrangement uses TRBV27 and TRBJ2-7; 9 positions match TRBD1. V dropped 7 bases and J dropped 6; count of bases not matched to a gene: 10. Per germline, CDR1 MNHEY and CDR2 SMNVEV (reference sequence). This CDR3 is 14 amino acids long. The CDR3 here is CASKIWTGDREQYF. In nucleotides, the CDR3 is TGTGCCAGCAAAATATGGACAGGGGATCGCGAGCAGTACTTC.

The chain combines TRBV6-5 with TRBJ1-3; 7 bases fit TRBD1. The CDR3 spans 13 residues. J gave up 7 bases and V 7 bases, and 7 bases lay outside the gene matches. Germline V lookup: CDR1 MNHEY, CDR2 SVGAGI. CDR3 in amino acids: CASTDRVRNTIYF. CDR3 bases: TGTGCCAGCACCGACAGGGTTCGGAACACCATATATTTT.

The sample holds one count of this clone. The rearrangement joins TRBV5-6 to TRBJ2-3; a possible D gene is TRBD2 (6 bases). The CDR3 has 15 amino acids. Trimming stripped 3 bases from V and 5 bases from J, with 16 bases between. Germline V gives CDR1 SGHDT, CDR2 YYEEEE. The chain's CDR3 is CASSWPQAGVDTQYF. CDR3 DNA: TGTGCCAGCAGCTGGCCCCAAGCGGGCGTAGATACGCAGTATTTT.

CDR3 bases: TGTGCCACCGACAGGGAGTGGGCCTACAATGAGCAGTTCTTC. Its translation is CATDREWAYNEQFF. The chain joins TRBV21-1 to TRBJ2-1; the D call of TRBD1 is as the table states it, not checked on the DNA. TRBV21-1 corresponds to a pseudogene. The CDR3 runs to 14 residues.

The sample holds a few counts of this clone. The chain combines TRBV19 with TRBJ2-3, with 11 bases aligning to TRBD1. Germline CDR1 is LNHDA and CDR2 is SQIVND (reference sequence). Trimming removed 7 bases from V and 7 bases from J; junction bases left unmatched: 10. This CDR3 has 15 residues. CDR3 sequence: CASTPGTGGGNTQYF. The CDR3 nucleotides are TGTGCCAGTACACCAGGGACAGGGGGAGGCAATACGCAGTATTTT.

There are a few counts of this clone. The chain joins TRBV6-1 to TRBJ1-2; D uncertain. The CDR3 extends over 14 amino acids. Germline V CDR1 and CDR2: MNHNS, SASEGT. Trimming took 4 bases from V and 0 from J, leaving 9 bases between them. CDR3 protein: CASSAQHSNYGYTF. CDR3 sequence (DNA): TGTGCCAGCAGTGCCCAGCACTCTAACTATGGCTACACCTTC.